This T cell receptor (beta chain) is drawn from a study of synovial regulatory T cells in juvenile arthritis (dated by TCRdb to between 2015 and 2017). About the full investigation: Of the sequenced patients, three were therapy-naive, one was treated with methotrexate plus infliximab, six were treated with methotrexate, and one lacked treatment information. Although effector T cell subsets in the cohort were also sequenced for comparisons, the Treg dataset on its own covers only blood and synovial fluid Treg cells. TCR repertoire comparisons included Treg and Teff subsets from roughly ten JIA patients with active disease. The study compared the TCRbeta CDR3 repertoires of blood iaTreg cells, other blood Treg cells and synovial fluid Treg cells taken from matched patient samples. Beyond this particular receptor, the publication reports: Lower TCR diversity was observed in blood iaTreg cells than in other blood Treg cells, consistent with antigen-driven expansion. Across patients, iaTreg TCR repertoires were largely private, and these iaTreg repertoires partially overlapped with synovial Teff and blood CPL repertoires. Synovial Treg cells shared more CDR3 sequences with iaTreg cells than with other blood Treg cells; Chao-Jaccard similarity confirmed closer relation.

Worth noting for this clone: It lacks a known antigen.

Reading from cysteine to phenylalanine, the CDR3 counts 16 amino acids. DNA is not recorded here. The germline V gene (reference sequence) provides CDR1 SGHKS and CDR2 YYEKEE. TCR repertoires were obtained from 11 juvenile idiopathic arthritis patients with active disease who had not reached inactive disease, of whom 3 were polyarticular and 8 were oligoarticular. The TCR-sequenced patients had a median age of about 10 years (range about 2.2-22.9) and median disease duration of around 7 years (range 0.2-19.1). The samples used for TCR repertoire analysis were collected at two centres in Italy. Peripheral blood mononuclear cells were separated on a Histopaque-1077 density gradient and then cryopreserved in about 90% FCS with about 10% DMSO. The library was built by means of the immunoSEQ multiplex PCR assay. TCRbeta CDR3 sequencing was performed by Adaptive Biotechnologies. As for the authors' bioinformatics: Repertoire similarity was assessed using the Chao-modified Jaccard index and the median clonotype overlap from 200 random subsamples at equal sample size. The similarity analyses were run on either productive nucleotide sequences or amino acid sequences translated in silico. Hierarchical clustering with single linkage and t-SNE based on Chao-modified Jaccard distances were used to compare repertoires. Repertoire diversity was measured with the Renyi index after sample size normalisation across a range of alpha values. The table was pulled from immuneACCESS by TCRdb, which kept in-frame rearrangements only. Such tables lose some clones; where checked, under half of the loss comes from unresolved V genes, and the rest has no known cause. The DNA was the basis for D and trimming; V, J and clone size are from that table. The table kept for this sample lists roughly 9,900 clones. The ten largest clones add up to about 1.1% of the sample.

Sequencing was done on a sample of Treg cells from blood. Sample cell subset or site, as interpreted from the label and publication: remaining (HLA-DR-negative) circulating blood Treg cells. The sequence was collected from a donor younger than 30 with juvenile idiopathic arthritis. Rearrangement joined TRBV5-5 to TRBJ2-2; TCRdb lists TRBD2, though no DNA is available to test this call. The CDR3 reads CASSLGPGGGTGELFF.